Listed below are T cell receptor beta chains from one sample, sequenced in a study of T cells after posttransplantation cyclophosphamide. Sequencing was performed with immunoSEQ multiplex PCR; in TCRdb, only in-frame clones are kept and a portion is missing. This sample includes 35,000 to 45,000 clones with no singletons; its ten biggest clones take up roughly 2%. The sample consisted of PBMCs. The receptor source for this set is a man between 40 and 49 years old in good health, CMV-negative, and a related stem cell transplant donor. The CDR3 runs from the conserved cysteine through the conserved F or W. A D gene is named only where the DNA matches it firmly. A row's size may be missing; if present it is once, few, many or a size class.

j_call d_call clone_size v_call cdr3_nt cdr3_aa
TRBJ2-6 TRBD1 many TRBV7-2 TGTGCCAGCAGCACAGCAGGGGGCTCTGGGGCCAACGTCCTGACTTTC CASSTAGGSGANVLTF
TRBJ2-1 . . TRBV6-5 TGTGCCAGCAGTACTCGGACAGCAAACAATGAGCAGTTCTTC CASSTRTANNEQFF
TRBJ2-5 TRBD1 few TRBV19 TGTGCCAGTAGTATGGGGACAGGGGGCATCGGGACCCAGTACTTC CASSMGTGGIGTQYF
TRBJ2-7 TRBD2 many TRBV7-9 TGTGCCAGCAGCTTAGGATCGGGAGGAAAGTACTTC CASSLGSGGKYF
TRBJ2-5 TRBD1 many TRBV4-1 TGCGCCAGCAGCCAAATGGACAGGGGAGGAGAGACCCAGTACTTC CASSQMDRGGETQYF
TRBJ2-2 . few TRBV4-1 TGCGCCAGCAGCCAAGATCTCGGGATTCCGGGGGAGCTGTTTTTT CASSQDLGIPGELFF
TRBJ2-3 TRBD2 . TRBV10-3 TGTGCCATCAGTGAGTCGAAGCCGGGACTAGCGGGTACCACAGATACGCAGTATTTT CAISESKPGLAGTTDTQYF
TRBJ2-2 . many TRBV11-3 TGTGCCAGCAGCTTAGACAGATACACCGGGGAGCTGTTTTTT CASSLDRYTGELFF
TRBJ1-2 TRBD1 . TRBV6-5 TGTGCCAGCAGTTCCCGGACAGGGATAAATGGCTACACCTTC CASSSRTGINGYTF
TRBJ2-1 . . TRBV14 TGTGCCAGCAGCCAAACAGGGAGAGGGTACAATGAGCAGTTCTTC CASSQTGRGYNEQFF
TRBJ2-3 . . TRBV7-8 TGTGCCAGCAGCGCCGACTTGTCAGATACGCAGTATTTT CASSADLSDTQYF